These 10 T cell receptor beta chains were sequenced from one sample in a study of CD4 T cells in relation to SARS-CoV-2 and coronaviruses. Their target antigens are unknown. TCRdb's copy holds only in-frame clones and misses some; the assay was immunoSEQ multiplex PCR. Altogether about 43,000 clones are present, about four fifths being singletons, with the ten largest covering around 1.4%. What was sequenced was naive CD4+ T cells from PBMCs, cultured in vitro. Indicated subset: naive CD4+ T cells isolated by negative enrichment. The receptors originated from an adult with COVID-19.

V gene TRBV21-1 combines with J gene TRBJ2-1. TRBV21-1 is annotated as a pseudogene. The CDR3 is made up of 13 amino acids. The CDR3 nucleotides read TGTGCCAGCAGCAAACTCGATCTTAGGCAGACGTTCTTC. Its protein product is CASSKLDLRQTFF.

This clone has a single count. This rearrangement joins TRBV28 to TRBJ2-5, with TRBD2 matching 8 bases. CDR1 MDHEN and CDR2 SYDVKM come from the germline V gene. The V gene end was trimmed by 2 bases and the J gene end by 4 bases; junction bases not matched to a gene: 6. The CDR3 length is 15 residues. This CDR3 reads CASSLEAGESETQYF. The CDR3 DNA is TGTGCCAGCAGTTTAGAAGCGGGAGAATCAGAGACCCAGTACTTC.

CDR3 amino acids: CASSPGVVWNSPLHF. The CDR3 DNA follows: TGTGCCAGCTCACCGGGCGTCGTGTGGAATTCACCCCTCCACTTT. J is TRBJ1-6 and V is TRBV18; no clear D. The CDR3 loop spans 15 amino acids. Germline assignment: CDR1 KGHSH and CDR2 LQKENI. V lost 3 bases and J 7 bases, leaving 13 bases between the germline ends.

The gene calls are TRBV3-1 (or the pseudogene TRBV3-2) and TRBJ2-1; D not certain. The CDR3 is made up of 15 amino acids. In germline, CDR1 is LGHDT, CDR2 YNNKEL (reference sequence). The V end lost 0 bases, the J end lost 8 bases, and 14 bases lay between the germline ends. The CDR3 bases are TGTGCCAGCAGCCAAGATATGACCCCAGTCCATGAGCAGTTCTTC. As protein: CASSQDMTPVHEQFF.

The rearrangement joins TRBV10-3 to TRBJ1-1; no definite D call. Trimming cost V 6 bases and J 2 bases, with 10 bases left between them. The CDR3 contains 13 residues. From germline, CDR1 is ENHRY and CDR2 SYGVKD. The CDR3 nucleotides are TGTGCCATCAGGACGGGTGACAACACTGAAGCTTTCTTT. The encoded protein is CAIRTGDNTEAFF.

CDR3 sequence (DNA): TGTGCCACCAGCAGACGGCCGGGACTAGCGGGGATACTAGCCAAAAACATTCAGTACTTC. This codes for CATSRRPGLAGILAKNIQYF. This chain connects TRBV15 to TRBJ2-4; 13 bases match TRBD2. The trim removed 2 bases at V and 0 bases at J, leaving 10 bases unmatched. This CDR3 has 20 amino acids. In germline, CDR1 is LNHNV, CDR2 YYDKDF (reference sequence).

The chain combines TRBV28 with TRBJ1-2, with TRBD1 identical over 8 bases. Germline values: CDR1 MDHEN, CDR2 SYDVKM. CDR3 length equals 18 residues. The J segment lost 4 bases and the V segment lost 5 bases, leaving 18 bases of the junction unmatched. The CDR3 is CASSPPSPGHTGGYGYTF. The CDR3 coding sequence is TGTGCCAGCAGTCCTCCGTCCCCGGGACACACAGGGGGCTATGGCTACACCTTC.

The rearrangement links TRBV19 to TRBJ1-1, with D tentatively TRBD1 (6 bases). The CDR3 contains 17 residues. CDR1 and CDR2 (germline): LNHDA, SQIVND (reference sequence). V lost 6 bases and J 2 bases, leaving 22 bases between the germline ends. The CDR3 spells CASRNLGAPGPNTEAFF. CDR3 coding DNA: TGTGCCAGTAGGAACTTGGGGGCCCCGGGACCTAACACTGAAGCTTTCTTT.

This chain links TRBV19 with TRBJ1-2, with a weak D call TRBD1 (5 bases). The length of the CDR3 is 12 residues. V gave up 9 bases and J gave up 1 base, with 9 bases separating them. CDR1 LNHDA and CDR2 SQIVND come from the germline V gene (reference sequence). DNA of the CDR3: TGTGCCAGCCGACAGTTTAACTATGGCTACACCTTC. Translated: CASRQFNYGYTF. The complete variable domain, with remaining parts taken from reference TRBV19 and TRBJ1-2, reads DGGITQSPKYLFRKEGQNVTLSCEQNLNHDAMYWYRQDPGQGLRLIYYSQIVNDFQKGDIAEGYSVSREKKESFPLTVTSAQKNPTAFYLCASRQFNYGYTFGSGTRLTVV.

V and J are TRBV28 and TRBJ1-6, with 8 positions matching TRBD1. Unmatched junction bases numbered 2, after V lost 6 bases and J lost 10 bases. In germline, CDR1 is MDHEN, CDR2 SYDVKM. The CDR3 covers 12 residues. This CDR3 reads CASRDRVSPLHF. In DNA, the CDR3 is TGTGCCAGCAGGGACAGGGTATCACCCCTCCACTTT.